Below, 15 T cell receptor beta chains from the same sample are listed, as sequenced in a study of blood T cell repertoires in COVID-19. Method: immunoSEQ multiplex PCR; TCRdb's copy keeps in-frame clones and lacks some. The table has about 250,000 clones, about 87% seen once. The sample taken for sequencing was peripheral blood. All receptors come from a woman aged 25 to 39 with COVID-19, enrolled during active disease.

This sequence joins TRBV7-2 and TRBJ1-6; the match to TRBD1 covers 7 bases. V trimming: 6 bases; J trimming: 9 bases; junction bases outside the gene matches: 11. CDR1 is SGHTA and CDR2 is FQGNSA in the germline V gene. The CDR3 length is 15 residues. CDR3 amino acids: CASSSAGTVLSPLHF. As DNA, the CDR3 is TGTGCCAGCAGTTCGGCCGGGACAGTACTTTCACCCCTCCACTTT.

V and J are TRBV6-2 or TRBV6-3 and TRBJ2-7; TRBD1 matches 7 bases. The germline CDR1 and CDR2 sequences are MNHEY and SVGEGT. V lost 4 bases and J lost 4; bases outside the gene matches: 7. The CDR3 spans 14 residues. Here the CDR3 reads CASSSGTVIYEQYV. As DNA, the CDR3 is TGTGCCAGCAGTTCCGGGACAGTAATATACGAGCAGTACGTC.

Concerning this clone: In the same sample, other DNA sequences code for this CDR3. J is TRBJ2-3 and V is TRBV9, with D unclear. Germline V gives CDR1 SGDLS, CDR2 YYNGEE. The V end was cut by 0 bases, the J end by 1 base, with 3 bases between. The CDR3 runs 13 residues. For the CDR3, the DNA is TGTGCCAGCAGCGTAGGAGGCACAGATACGCAGTATTTT. The encoded protein is CASSVGGTDTQYF. Complete variable domain (other parts from reference TRBV9 and TRBJ2-3): DSGVTQTPKHLITATGQRVTLRCSPRSGDLSVYWYQQSLDQGLQFLIQYYNGEERAKGNILERFSAQQFPDLHSELNLSSLELGDSALYFCASSVGGTDTQYFGPGTRLTVL.

This rearrangement joins TRBV9 to TRBJ2-1; 10 bases align to TRBD2. The J segment lost 4 bases and the V segment lost 0 bases, leaving 7 bases of the junction unmatched. CDR3 size: 17 residues. Germline loops: CDR1 SGDLS, CDR2 YYNGEE. The CDR3 reads CASSVGDSGGPYNEQFF. In DNA, the CDR3 is TGTGCCAGCAGCGTAGGTGATAGCGGGGGGCCGTACAATGAGCAGTTCTTC.

The V gene is TRBV7-9, the J gene TRBJ1-2; TRBD1 might be the D (6 bases). V lost 5 bases and J lost 7, with 17 bases in between. Germline CDR1 and CDR2: SEHNR and FQNEAQ (reference sequence). This CDR3 has 14 residues. Here the CDR3 reads CASSREAGEGGYTF. The DNA of the CDR3 is TGTGCCAGCAGCCGAGAGGCAGGGGAGGGTGGCTACACCTTC.

V gene TRBV30 combines with J gene TRBJ1-1; D gene ambiguous. The CDR3 runs 12 residues. In germline, CDR1 is GTSNPN, CDR2 SVGIG (reference sequence). The V and J ends lost 0 bases and 5 bases respectively, with 7 bases between them. The CDR3 DNA is TGTGCCTGGAGTGTACGCGGAACTGAAGCTTTCTTT. Protein sequence: CAWSVRGTEAFF.

This chain uses TRBV5-1 with TRBJ2-1; maybe TRBD1 (6 bases). The CDR3 has 15 amino acids. V lost 5 bases to trimming and J lost 0 bases, with 12 bases between them. Looked up from germline, CDR1 is SGHRS and CDR2 is YFSETQ. The CDR3 coding sequence is TGCGCCAGCAGTCGACAGGATAGCTCCTACAATGAGCAGTTCTTC. Its protein is CASSRQDSSYNEQFF.

The chain uses TRBV19 and TRBJ2-1; 7 bases match TRBD1. CDR1 is LNHDA and CDR2 is SQIVND in the germline V gene (reference sequence). V dropped 7 bases and J dropped 3; count of bases not matched to a gene: 9. This CDR3 has 15 amino acids. The CDR3 here is CASNSGTEIYNEQFF. In nucleotides, the CDR3 is TGTGCCAGTAACTCCGGGACAGAGATCTACAATGAGCAGTTCTTC.

The CDR3 protein is CASSPSATNEKLFF. CDR3 sequence (DNA): TGTGCCAGCAGCCCCTCGGCAACTAATGAAAAACTGTTTTTT. This chain uses TRBV3-1 (or the pseudogene TRBV3-2) with TRBJ1-4, with D unclear. The length of the CDR3 is 14 residues. With 4 bases removed from V and 0 bases from J, the gap between germline ends came to 6 bases. CDR1 is LGHDT and CDR2 is YNNKEL in the germline V gene (reference sequence).

The chain combines TRBV10-3 with TRBJ2-6; 8 bases line up with TRBD1. The V gene end was trimmed by 6 bases and the J gene end by 1 base; junction bases not matched to a gene: 8. This CDR3 is built from 17 residues. Germline CDR1 reads ENHRY; CDR2 reads SYGVKD. The CDR3 region is CAIRSGTGDSGANVLTF. In DNA, the CDR3 is TGTGCCATCAGATCCGGGACAGGAGATTCTGGGGCCAACGTCCTGACTTTC.

This sequence joins TRBV10-2 and TRBJ1-5, with no clear D. Trimming pared 3 bases from V and 5 bases from J, leaving 8 bases between. The CDR3 spans 13 residues. The V gene's germline CDR1 is WSHSY and CDR2 SAAADI. This chain's CDR3 is CASSDRSDQPQHF. The CDR3 DNA is TGCGCCAGCAGTGATAGAAGCGATCAGCCCCAGCATTTT.

Here the CDR3 DNA reads TGTGCCAGCAGTAGGGACAGGGTCGCGGATTCACCCCTCCACTTT. Protein: CASSRDRVADSPLHF. V gene TRBV6-5 combines with J gene TRBJ1-6; 9 positions agree with TRBD1. With V trimmed by 5 bases and J by 8 bases, 7 bases remained unmatched. In germline, CDR1 is MNHEY, CDR2 SVGAGI. The CDR3 has 15 amino acids.

DNA for the CDR3: TGTGCCATCAGTGCGGGGGGTGCCTTACCCGGGGCCAACGTCCTGACTTTC. Translated: CAISAGGALPGANVLTF. This rearrangement joins TRBV10-3 to TRBJ2-6, with 7 bases aligning to TRBD2. The CDR3 sequence is 17 residues long. Trimming cost V 4 bases and J 4 bases; bases outside gene matches: 10. Germline V gene data show CDR1 as ENHRY and CDR2 as SYGVKD.

The count of this clone is one. The chain has TRBV4-1 and TRBJ2-1; 8 nucleotides agree with TRBD2. Trimming cost V 1 base and J 12 bases; bases outside gene matches: 17. Germline values: CDR1 MGHRA, CDR2 YSYEKL. The CDR3 totals 17 residues. For the CDR3, the DNA is TGCGCCAGCAGCCAAGTAGTAACTAGCGGTCCTCACGTGGGGCAGTTCTTC. This encodes CASSQVVTSGPHVGQFF.

The chain is built from TRBV4-1 and TRBJ1-1, with D possibly matching TRBD1 (6 bases). Germline V gene sequence: CDR1 MGHRA, CDR2 YSYEKL. The CDR3 contains 17 residues. The V end was cut by 7 bases, the J end by 3 bases, with 24 bases between. The CDR3 DNA is TGCGCCAGCACACACCCTCCCGGGACACCCATGGACACTGAAGCTTTCTTT. Its protein is CASTHPPGTPMDTEAFF.